This T cell receptor (beta chain) appears in the sequencing data of a study of beta chain features in type 1 diabetes. Germline assignment: CDR1 SGHVS and CDR2 FNYEAQ. This CDR3 contains 15 residues. V was pared by 1 base and J by 9 bases, with 6 bases of the junction left unmatched. Since all of the isolated RNA was reverse transcribed, expressed TCRB transcripts were what got sequenced. Sequenced by immunoSEQ multiplex PCR; TCRdb stores in-frame clones only, minus some. The table lists 160,000 or so clones, over 7.5% of them singletons, with 2% to 3% in the top ten. CD4+ naive, central memory, regulatory and stem cell-like memory subsets were isolated by sorting on CD45RO/CCR7/CD25/CD127/CD95/CD27. Overall study results and limits: PCR might favor shorter templates, but any such skew would affect patients and controls equally. Over-representation of high TCR-expressing cells was a possible consequence of cDNA sequencing.

This clone appeared a few times. Its antigen remains unidentified. The sequenced sample consisted of central memory CD4+ T cells from blood. The receptor was isolated from a young woman in good health. V is TRBV7-6 and J is TRBJ2-1; 10 nucleotides line up with TRBD2. The CDR3 loop reads CASSLVLAGGSEQFF. In DNA form, the CDR3 reads TGTGCCAGCAGCTTAGTATTAGCGGGAGGTAGTGAGCAGTTCTTC.